One sample yielded the 25 T cell receptor beta chains listed below, sequenced in a study of blood T cell repertoires in COVID-19 (dated by TCRdb to about 2020). Library preparation was by the immunoSEQ multiplex PCR assay. TCRdb took this table from immuneACCESS and kept in-frame rearrangements with V and J called. Such tables lack part of the clones; where checked against another copy, unresolved V genes explain under half of the gap, and the rest is unexplained. The table for this sample lists around 130,000 clones; about 83% of them were counted only once. The biggest ten clones account for around 2.1% of the sample. The sample was peripheral blood. These receptors all come from a woman aged 45-65 years with acute or convalescent COVID-19.

This sequence joins TRBV4-1 and TRBJ1-3; D gene uncertain. This CDR3 comprises 13 residues. Germline V gene sequence: CDR1 MGHRA, CDR2 YSYEKL. Deletions cut 1 base from V and 9 bases from J, with 10 bases between. CDR3 region: CASSQVRAGTIYF. For the CDR3, the DNA is TGCGCCAGCAGCCAAGTGCGGGCGGGCACCATATATTTT.

This sequence joins TRBV19 and TRBJ1-5, with a weak D call TRBD1 (5 bases). V lost 5 bases, J lost 7 bases, and 12 bases lay in between. The CDR3 is 13 residues long. Germline V gene data show CDR1 as LNHDA and CDR2 as SQIVND (reference sequence). CDR3 sequence: CASSWAGQQPQHF. The CDR3, as DNA: TGTGCCAGTAGTTGGGCAGGGCAACAGCCCCAGCATTTT.

The V gene is TRBV6-2 or TRBV6-3, the J gene TRBJ1-1; weak D call: TRBD1 (5 bases). Germline V gene sequence: CDR1 MNHEY, CDR2 SVGEGT. This CDR3 has 15 amino acids. V was shortened by 7 bases and J by 3 bases, with 18 bases between the two germline ends. CDR3 coding DNA: TGTGCCAGCACCCCCGGGGGGGATGGGGACACTGAAGCTTTCTTT. Encoded protein: CASTPGGDGDTEAFF.

The J gene is TRBJ1-2, the V gene TRBV6-1; D gene unclear. This CDR3 spans 15 amino acids. V lost 2 bases and J lost 1, with 11 bases in between. Germline CDR1 is MNHNS and CDR2 is SASEGT. In DNA, the CDR3 is TGTGCCAGCAGTGAAAGAAACCAGGTTAACTATGGCTACACCTTC. This translates into CASSERNQVNYGYTF.

V is TRBV19 and J is TRBJ1-1, with 8 bases aligning to TRBD1. The ends lost 11 bases at V and 3 bases at J; junction bases unmatched: 5. This CDR3 has 12 residues. CDR1 is LNHDA and CDR2 is SQIVND in the germline V gene (reference sequence). CDR3 sequence reads: CAAGTGDTEAFF. The DNA for the CDR3 is TGTGCCGCCGGGACAGGAGACACTGAAGCTTTCTTT.

J is TRBJ2-1 and V is TRBV19; unclear D gene. V lost 2 bases, J lost 7 bases, and 3 bases lay in between. Germline-derived CDR1 and CDR2 are LNHDA and SQIVND (reference sequence). The CDR3 is 11 residues long. Here the CDR3 reads CASSISNEQFF. Written as DNA, the CDR3 is TGTGCCAGTAGTATATCGAATGAGCAGTTCTTC.

The chain links TRBV9 to TRBJ1-2; possible D gene TRBD1, 6 bases. In germline, CDR1 is SGDLS, CDR2 YYNGEE. Trimming stripped 2 bases from V and 11 bases from J, with 13 bases between. There are 12 residues in the CDR3. CDR3 sequence reads: CASSVGQSSYTF. In nucleotides, the CDR3 is TGTGCCAGCAGCGTTGGACAGAGTAGTTACACCTTC.

CDR3 bases: TGTGCCAGCAGCTTTCTATTAGAAGACACCATATATTTT. Translated, it gives CASSFLLEDTIYF. The V gene is TRBV13, the J gene TRBJ1-3; D is ambiguous. The CDR3 spans 13 residues. Germline CDR1 PRHDT, CDR2 FYEKMQ (reference sequence). V gave up 3 bases and J gave up 8 bases, with 11 bases separating them.

This chain links TRBV11-2 with TRBJ2-7; 7 positions match TRBD1. Germline CDR1 reads SGHAT; CDR2 reads FQNNGV. After removal of 1 base from V and 4 bases from J, the junction contained 4 bases not matched to a gene. The length of the CDR3 is 14 residues. The CDR3 region is CASSLGPQGYEQYF. CDR3 nucleotides: TGTGCCAGCAGCTTAGGCCCACAGGGGTACGAGCAGTACTTC.

The chain joins TRBV2 to TRBJ2-2, with D maybe TRBD1 (5 bases). Trimming pared 4 bases from V and 1 base from J, leaving 7 bases between. Germline lookup yields CDR1 SNHLY and CDR2 FYNNEI. The CDR3 spans 14 residues. CDR3 sequence reads: CASSVGVNTGELFF. CDR3 DNA: TGTGCCAGCAGTGTAGGGGTGAACACCGGGGAGCTGTTTTTT.

This clone was counted a few times. The genes are TRBV11-2 and TRBJ2-5, with D perhaps TRBD2 (5 bases). Germline CDR1 is SGHAT and CDR2 is FQNNGV. This CDR3 is built from 14 residues. Trimming left V 5 bases short and J 1 base short, with 11 bases between. The CDR3 DNA reads as TGTGCCAGCAGCCTACGGGGTCCCCAAGAGACCCAGTACTTC. As protein: CASSLRGPQETQYF.

V is TRBV27 and J is TRBJ2-3, with D possibly TRBD1 on 5 matching bases. The CDR3 sequence is 16 residues long. The germline CDR1 and CDR2 sequences are MNHEY and SMNVEV (reference sequence). V was trimmed by 5 bases and J by 0 bases, leaving 15 bases between them. The CDR3: CASSPGWGGSTDTQYF. DNA of the CDR3: TGTGCCAGCAGTCCAGGATGGGGCGGCAGCACAGATACGCAGTATTTT.

This clone was recorded once. V and J are TRBV30 and TRBJ1-1; D is unresolved. This CDR3 is 12 amino acids long. CDR1 and CDR2 from the germline V gene are GTSNPN and SVGIG (reference sequence). V lost 0 bases, J lost 8 bases, and 10 bases lay in between. The CDR3 loop reads CAWSVLYPEAFF. In DNA, the CDR3 is TGTGCCTGGAGTGTACTCTATCCCGAAGCTTTCTTT.

This chain uses TRBV7-9 with TRBJ2-3; 8 bases map to TRBD1. The CDR3 extends over 16 amino acids. Per the germline V gene, CDR1 is SEHNR and CDR2 is FQNEAQ (reference sequence). V dropped 4 bases and J dropped 1; count of bases not matched to a gene: 7. The CDR3 nucleotides read TGTGCCAGCAGCTCTAGAGGACAGGGCGGCACAGATACGCAGTATTTT. Amino acid sequence: CASSSRGQGGTDTQYF.

The chain couples TRBV7-8 to TRBJ1-1, with TRBD1 matching 9 bases. CDR3 size: 15 residues. Trimming removed 2 bases from V and 9 bases from J; junction bases left unmatched: 10. Per germline, CDR1 SGHVS and CDR2 FQNEAQ. CDR3 DNA sequence: TGTGCCAGCAGCTTAACCCAACAGGGGGCGGGGAAAGCTTTCTTT. It codes for CASSLTQQGAGKAFF.

The chain recombines TRBV11-3 with TRBJ1-6; 7 positions agree with TRBD1. The V segment lost 5 bases and the J segment 9 bases; nucleotides outside the gene matches: 7. The CDR3 sequence is 14 residues long. Germline V gives CDR1 SGHNT, CDR2 YENEEA. Written as DNA, the CDR3 is TGTGCCAGCAGCACGGGACAGAAAACTTCACCCCTCCACTTT. Amino acids: CASSTGQKTSPLHF.

This chain uses TRBV10-3 with TRBJ1-2, with a possible D match to TRBD1 (6 bases). This CDR3 comprises 14 residues. V gave up 4 bases and J gave up 2 bases, with 11 bases separating them. The V gene's germline CDR1 is ENHRY and CDR2 SYGVKD. CDR3: CAISARQDNYGYTF. The CDR3 DNA is TGTGCCATCAGTGCTCGACAGGACAACTATGGCTACACCTTC.

V and J are TRBV15 and TRBJ2-3, with 11 bases that match TRBD2. The length of the CDR3 is 16 residues. The germline CDR1 and CDR2 sequences are LNHNV and YYDKDF (reference sequence). Trimming at V came to 2 bases and at J to 2 bases, leaving 3 bases not matched to a gene. The CDR3 sequence is CATSRTLAGDTDTQYF. In nucleotides, the CDR3 is TGTGCCACCAGCAGAACACTAGCGGGGGACACAGATACGCAGTATTTT.

This clone occurred a few times. The V gene is TRBV5-5, the J gene TRBJ2-5; 9 bases line up with TRBD2. The J segment lost 4 bases and the V segment lost 0 bases, leaving 10 bases of the junction unmatched. CDR3 length: 17 amino acids. Germline CDR1 and CDR2: SGHKS and YYEKEE (reference sequence). CDR3 sequence (DNA): TGTGCCAGCAGCTTGGGGCCTAGCGGGGCGGTCGGAGAGACCCAGTACTTC. It encodes CASSLGPSGAVGETQYF.

This sequence joins TRBV9 and TRBJ2-7, with TRBD2 identical over 16 bases. The ends lost 3 bases at V and 3 bases at J; junction bases unmatched: 3. CDR3 size: 16 residues. Germline CDR1 is SGDLS and CDR2 is YYNGEE. CDR3 nucleotides: TGTGCCAGCAGCGCGGGACTAGCGGGGGGGCGCTACGAGCAGTACTTC. As protein: CASSAGLAGGRYEQYF.

The chain is built from TRBV4-3 and TRBJ2-3, with D perhaps matching TRBD2 (5 bases). Germline V gene lookup returns CDR1 LGHNA and CDR2 YSLEER. There are 13 residues in the CDR3. Trimming stripped 6 bases from V and 5 bases from J, with 12 bases between. The CDR3 region is CASSSGYGDTQYF. DNA of the CDR3: TGCGCCAGCAGTTCGGGGTACGGAGATACGCAGTATTTT.

V and J are TRBV21-1 and TRBJ2-2; TRBD2, the D gene given by the table, was not confirmed from the DNA. TRBV21-1 is tagged as a pseudogene. This CDR3 region has 16 residues. The CDR3: CASSKARRLHTGELFF. CDR3 nucleotides: TGTGCCAGCAGCAAAGCTCGGAGACTCCACACCGGGGAGCTGTTTTTT.

The chain is built from TRBV5-5 and TRBJ1-2; D is perhaps TRBD1 (6 bases). V lost 4 bases, J lost 4 bases, and 11 bases lay in between. The CDR3 length is 13 residues. The germline CDR1 and CDR2 sequences are SGHKS and YYEKEE (reference sequence). The CDR3: CASSRGGTYGYTF. CDR3 bases: TGTGCCAGCAGCCGTGGGGGCACCTATGGCTACACCTTC. The entire variable domain, with the rest obtained from reference TRBV5-5 and TRBJ1-2, is as follows: DAGVTQSPTHLIKTRGQQVTLRCSPISGHKSVSWYQQVLGQGPQFIFQYYEKEERGRGNFPDRFSARQFPNYSSELNVNALLLGDSALYLCASSRGGTYGYTFGSGTRLTVV.

This clone is a singleton in its sample. The chain employs TRBV6-5 and TRBJ2-3; a possible D gene is TRBD2 (6 bases). Per germline, CDR1 MNHEY and CDR2 SVGAGI. Trimming left V 2 bases short and J 8 bases short, with 11 bases between. The CDR3 is 13 residues long. CDR3 protein: CASSYPTSGTQYF. The CDR3 DNA is TGTGCCAGCAGTTACCCGACTAGTGGTACGCAGTATTTT.

This chain connects TRBV24-1 to TRBJ2-1; 10 nucleotides match TRBD1. V lost 4 bases to trimming and J lost 6 bases; unmatched junction nucleotides: 14. Per germline, CDR1 KGHDR and CDR2 SFDVKD. The CDR3 contains 18 residues. The CDR3 DNA reads as TGTGCCACCAGTGACCGTCCGGGACAGGGGCGGGGGAGCAATGAGCAGTTCTTC. Its protein is CATSDRPGQGRGSNEQFF.